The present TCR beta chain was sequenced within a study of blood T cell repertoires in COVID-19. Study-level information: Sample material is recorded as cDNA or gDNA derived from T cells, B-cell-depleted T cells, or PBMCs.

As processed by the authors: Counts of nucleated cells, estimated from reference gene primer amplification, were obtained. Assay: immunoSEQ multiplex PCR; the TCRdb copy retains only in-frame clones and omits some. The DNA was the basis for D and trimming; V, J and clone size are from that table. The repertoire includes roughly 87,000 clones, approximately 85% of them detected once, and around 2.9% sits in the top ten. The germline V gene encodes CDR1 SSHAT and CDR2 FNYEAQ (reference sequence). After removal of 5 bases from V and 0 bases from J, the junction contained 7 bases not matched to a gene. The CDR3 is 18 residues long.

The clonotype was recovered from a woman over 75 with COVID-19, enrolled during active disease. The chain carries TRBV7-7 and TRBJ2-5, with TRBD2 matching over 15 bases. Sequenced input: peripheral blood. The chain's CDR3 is CASSRGLAGGPHQETQYF. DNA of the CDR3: TGTGCCAGCAGCCGGGGACTAGCGGGAGGACCCCACCAAGAGACCCAGTACTTC.